This T cell receptor beta chain is drawn from a study of blood T cell repertoires in COVID-19. Study processing details: Reference gene primer amplification yielded estimated nucleated cell counts. Clones were sequenced by immunoSEQ multiplex PCR, and TCRdb holds only the in-frame ones, with some missing. V, J and clone size are those of that table, while D and trimming were read from the DNA. Of approximately 280,000 clones in the sample, roughly 86% were seen once. Between the trimmed V and J ends, which lost 5 bases and 6 bases, there was a span of 13 bases. This CDR3 has 13 amino acids. Germline V gives CDR1 SGHTA, CDR2 FQGTGA. Recovered status in Cohort 3 required two negative PCRs, clearance, or symptom resolution.

This rearrangement joins TRBV7-3 to TRBJ1-1; possible D gene TRBD1, 5 bases. Sequences were obtained from PBMCs or T cells enriched from blood (not recorded which). This clonotype was sampled from a woman aged 55-69 years who had recovered from COVID-19. This chain's CDR3 is CASSPQGGAEAFF. CDR3 coding DNA: TGTGCCAGCAGCCCGCAGGGTGGTGCTGAAGCTTTCTTT.